This is a list of T cell receptor beta chains from one sample in a study of patients and donors after allogeneic stem cell transplantation. TCRdb passed the RT-PCR reads through MiXCR, listing each CDR3 protein once. The sample lists about 960,000 distinct CDR3 sequences, roughly 17% occurring once. Sequenced: blood, either unsorted or a sorted T cell fraction (not recorded which). The receptors come from a human donor who was either an allogeneic HSCT recipient or a stem cell or donor lymphocyte infusion donor (not recorded which). It is not recorded whose cells these are; they may come from a transplant donor. Each CDR3 is given with its conserved first and last residue. The D gene is left open where the match is weak. Rows may omit the clone size; those that give it use once, few, many or a size class.

d_gene,abundance,v_gene,j_gene,CDR3aa,CDR3nt
TRBD1,NA,TRBV7-9,TRBJ1-2,CASRRDSDYGYTF,TGTGCCAGCAGGCGGGACAGTGACTATGGCTACACCTTC
NA,NA,TRBV20-1,TRBJ1-5,CSARRPDLYGNQPQHF,TGCAGTGCTAGAAGACCTGACTTGTATGGCAATCAGCCCCAGCATTTT
NA,NA,TRBV4-2,TRBJ1-6,CASSQDQGDLSPLHF,TGTGCCAGCAGCCAAGATCAAGGGGACCTATCACCCCTCCACTTT
NA,few,TRBV2,TRBJ2-7,CASSEPSRDHYEQYF,TGTGCCAGCAGTGAACCGTCCCGGGACCACTACGAGCAGTACTTC
NA,NA,TRBV7-8,TRBJ1-5,CASSPPGGGTGRNQPQHF,TGTGCCAGCAGCCCTCCGGGTGGGGGCACAGGGCGGAATCAGCCCCAGCATTTT
NA,few,TRBV29-1,TRBJ2-7,CSVEASGYEQYF,TGCAGCGTTGAAGCGTCAGGCTACGAGCAGTACTTC
NA,few,TRBV29-1,TRBJ2-7,CSAGPGRRNEQYF,TGCAGCGCCGGACCAGGGCGGCGGAACGAGCAGTACTTC
NA,few,TRBV20-1,TRBJ2-3,CSASQGMDTQYF,TGCAGTGCTAGTCAGGGCATGGATACGCAGTATTTT
NA,few,TRBV5-6,TRBJ1-6,CASSLIGSSYNSPLHF,TGTGCCAGCAGCTTGATCGGGAGCTCCTATAATTCACCCCTCCACTTT
NA,NA,TRBV5-1,TRBJ1-5,CASSPSGGSNQPQHF,TGCGCCAGCAGCCCTTCAGGAGGAAGCAATCAGCCCCAGCATTTT
NA,NA,TRBV15,TRBJ1-5,CATAVGGQPQHF,TGTGCCACCGCTGTAGGGGGTCAGCCCCAGCATTTT
NA,NA,TRBV6-1,TRBJ1-5,CASSEPSGTVNQPQHF,TGTGCCAGCAGTGAGCCAAGTGGGACCGTGAATCAGCCCCAGCATTTT
TRBD2,few,TRBV11-2,TRBJ2-3,CASSLWGGTSGIPDTQYF,TGTGCCAGCAGCTTATGGGGCGGGACTAGCGGAATTCCAGATACGCAGTATTTT
NA,many,TRBV7-8,TRBJ1-2,CASSLDSSYGYTF,TGTGCCAGCAGCTTAGATTCCAGTTATGGCTACACCTTC
NA,many,TRBV9,TRBJ2-3,CASSVGDTQYF,TGTGCCAGCAGCGTAGGAGATACGCAGTATTTT
NA,few,TRBV11-3,TRBJ1-2,CASSPPGAYGYTF,TGTGCCAGCAGCCCCCCAGGGGCATATGGCTACACCTTC
NA,NA,TRBV5-5,TRBJ2-2,CASSLTVGAGGELFF,TGTGCCAGCAGCTTAACAGTAGGGGCAGGCGGGGAGCTGTTTTTT
NA,NA,TRBV11-3,TRBJ2-7,CASSLDLMGEQYF,TGTGCCAGCAGCTTAGATCTGATGGGGGAGCAGTACTTC
TRBD2,few,TRBV7-2,TRBJ2-1,CASSPQRGAYNEQFF,TGTGCCAGCAGCCCACAACGGGGGGCCTACAATGAGCAGTTCTTC
NA,few,TRBV2,TRBJ1-1,CASIFGGGGTEAFF,TGTGCCAGCATTTTTGGTGGCGGGGGCACTGAAGCTTTCTTT
TRBD1,many,TRBV29-1,TRBJ1-2,CSVDRDRVSYTF,TGCAGCGTTGATCGGGACAGGGTTAGCTACACCTTC
NA,few,TRBV27,TRBJ2-7,CASSLTPSSSYEQYF,TGTGCCAGCAGTTTGACTCCCTCGAGCTCCTACGAGCAGTACTTC
TRBD2,NA,TRBV20-1,TRBJ2-5,CSASGLAVPETQYF,TGCAGTGCTAGTGGACTAGCTGTCCCAGAGACCCAGTACTTC
TRBD2,many,TRBV12-3/TRBV12-4,TRBJ2-1,CASSFGGAVNEQFF,TGTGCCAGCAGTTTCGGGGGGGCTGTCAATGAGCAGTTCTTC
TRBD2,NA,TRBV5-1,TRBJ2-3,CASSLTSVEDTQYF,TGCGCCAGCAGCTTGACTAGCGTAGAGGATACGCAGTATTTT
NA,NA,TRBV5-1,TRBJ2-4,CASAEMRAKNIQYF,TGCGCCAGCGCGGAGATGAGGGCCAAAAACATTCAGTACTTC
TRBD1,few,TRBV9,TRBJ1-5,CASSVEVGRGQPQHF,TGTGCCAGCAGCGTAGAGGTTGGCAGGGGGCAGCCCCAGCATTTT
TRBD1,once,TRBV18,TRBJ1-1,CASQQGKNTEAFF,TGTGCCAGCCAACAGGGGAAGAACACTGAAGCTTTCTTT
TRBD1,few,TRBV20-1,TRBJ1-5,CSASRTGEVGNQPQHF,TGCAGTGCTAGCCGAACAGGGGAAGTTGGCAATCAGCCCCAGCATTTT
NA,many,TRBV12-3/TRBV12-4,TRBJ2-5,CASSLRGGETQYF,TGTGCCAGCAGTTTGAGGGGCGGTGAGACCCAGTACTTC
NA,few,TRBV18,TRBJ2-5,CASSPYHRETQYF,TGTGCCAGCTCACCCTATCATCGAGAGACCCAGTACTTC
NA,NA,TRBV12-3/TRBV12-4,TRBJ2-5,CASSASRTTAQYF,TGTGCCAGCAGTGCTAGTCGAACAACGGCCCAGTACTTC
NA,NA,TRBV3-1,TRBJ1-2,CASSQASRANYGYTF,TGTGCCAGCAGCCAAGCGTCCAGGGCTAACTATGGCTACACCTTC
NA,few,TRBV20-1,TRBJ2-7,CSARSGGQGFSYEQYF,TGCAGTGCTAGAAGCGGGGGACAGGGCTTTTCCTACGAGCAGTACTTC
NA,NA,TRBV20-1,TRBJ2-4,CSAREGGAKNIQYF,TGCAGTGCTAGAGAGGGTGGAGCCAAAAACATTCAGTACTTC
NA,NA,TRBV7-3,TRBJ2-3,CASSFGRGVDTQYF,TGTGCCAGCAGCTTCGGACGGGGAGTGGATACGCAGTATTTT
NA,NA,TRBV30,TRBJ1-2,CAWSSPTATF,TGTGCCTGGAGTTCCCCCACGGCGACCTTC
TRBD2,few,TRBV24-1,TRBJ2-5,CATSDLMTSGLGYQETQYF,TGTGCCACCAGTGACCTCATGACTAGCGGCTTGGGCTACCAAGAGACCCAGTACTTC
NA,many,TRBV29-1,TRBJ1-5,CSVEEDGNQPQHF,TGCAGCGTGGAAGAGGACGGTAATCAGCCCCAGCATTTT
NA,NA,TRBV27,TRBJ2-6,CASSSGLGISGANVLTF,TGTGCCAGCAGTTCGGGATTGGGCATCTCTGGGGCCAACGTCCTGACTTTC
NA,NA,TRBV20-1,TRBJ2-7,CSAGFPGGSPYEQYF,TGCAGTGCTGGATTCCCGGGGGGCTCCCCCTACGAGCAGTACTTC
NA,few,TRBV5-1,TRBJ1-2,CASSLSPGRYSQSYTF,TGCGCCAGCAGCTTGTCACCGGGAAGGTACTCCCAGAGCTACACCTTC
NA,few,TRBV7-2,TRBJ1-2,CASSLVQGYGYTF,TGTGCCAGCAGCTTAGTACAGGGCTATGGCTACACCTTC